The subject of this entry is one T cell receptor beta chain. Its target is unknown. This specimen comes from a study of beta chain features in type 1 diabetes. Germline values: CDR1 SNHLY, CDR2 FYNNEI. CDR3 length equals 15 residues. V was pared by 4 bases and J by 2 bases, with 13 bases between. Notes on the study in general: Naive, central memory and Treg TCRB repertoires appeared more alike in patients than in healthy donors. Shortening of TCRB CDR3s, moderate but significant, appeared in all four CD4+ subsets of Type 1 diabetes patients.

Sequencing targeted expressed TCRB transcripts, as all isolated RNA had been reverse transcribed. Some clones are missing from TCRdb's copy, which holds only in-frame ones; the method was immunoSEQ multiplex PCR. Of under 250,000 clones in the sample, about 14% were seen once. V is TRBV2 and J is TRBJ2-3; maybe TRBD2 (6 bases). The sequence was collected from a man younger than 45 with type 1 diabetes. The material sequenced was naive CD4+ T cells from blood. CDR3 protein: CASSVRQGLTDTQYF. CDR3 sequence (DNA): TGTGCCAGCAGTGTGAGGCAGGGACTCACAGATACGCAGTATTTT.